The 29 T cell receptor beta chains below come from one sample, sequenced in a study of cytomegalovirus exposure and HLA in healthy donors (dated by TCRdb to about 2017). The method behind the library was the immunoSEQ multiplex PCR assay. For the multiplex PCR, a mixture combining 60 forward primers for TCR Vbeta segments and 13 reverse primers for TCR Jbeta segments was used. Imported from immuneACCESS, the table was reduced by TCRdb to in-frame sequences with V and J called. These copies leave out some clones; in studies compared against another copy, an unresolved V gene accounts for under half, and the cause of the remainder is not known. Here the sample has 200,000 or so clones; roughly 80% occur a single time. In total, the top ten clones hold approximately 2% of the sample. The sample taken for sequencing was PBMCs. The receptors shown here come from a woman between 25 and 40 years old in good health and CMV-seropositive.

V and J are TRBV27 and TRBJ1-2, with a tentative D call TRBD1 (5 bases). CDR1 MNHEY and CDR2 SMNVEV come from the germline V gene (reference sequence). The CDR3 is 14 amino acids. Trimming stripped 3 bases from V and 4 bases from J, with 12 bases between. CDR3 sequence (DNA): TGTGCCAGCAGTTTGCAAGGGGCGAGCTATGGCTACACCTTC. It translates to CASSLQGASYGYTF.

This sequence joins TRBV5-1 and TRBJ2-1; 9 bases map to TRBD2. Trimming cost V 0 bases and J 4 bases; bases outside gene matches: 5. The CDR3 consists of 16 residues. Germline V CDR1 and CDR2: SGHRS, YFSETQ. DNA of the CDR3: TGCGCCAGCAGCTTGGCCGGCGGGGGGGGGTACAATGAGCAGTTCTTC. It translates to CASSLAGGGGYNEQFF.

The V and J genes are TRBV6-1 and TRBJ1-1; D remains ambiguous. Germline lookup yields CDR1 MNHNS and CDR2 SASEGT. The CDR3 consists of 12 residues. Trimming cost V 8 bases and J 1 base, with 8 bases left between them. CDR3 nucleotides: TGTGCCAGCGCTCTAAGGAACACTGAAGCTTTCTTT. It codes for CASALRNTEAFF.

The rearrangement uses TRBV5-1 and TRBJ2-2, with 7 bases that match TRBD2. The CDR3 runs to 15 residues. V lost 4 bases and J lost 4; bases outside the gene matches: 7. Germline V CDR1 and CDR2: SGHRS, YFSETQ. The CDR3 spells CASSVGLEGTGELFF. The CDR3 DNA follows: TGCGCCAGCAGCGTCGGACTAGAAGGCACCGGGGAGCTGTTTTTT.

The V gene is TRBV5-6, the J gene TRBJ2-1; TRBD2 matches 9 bases. In germline, CDR1 is SGHDT, CDR2 YYEEEE. Germline trimming cut 2 bases from V and 7 bases from J; bases unmatched to any gene: 7. The CDR3 runs to 15 residues. The DNA for the CDR3 is TGTGCCAGCAGCTTAATAGGACTAGCGACAAATGAGCAGTTCTTC. It encodes CASSLIGLATNEQFF.

This chain uses TRBV6-6 with TRBJ2-3; 11 bases are shared with TRBD2. The trim removed 8 bases at V and 9 bases at J, leaving 16 bases unmatched. Germline loops: CDR1 MNHNY, CDR2 SVGAGI (reference sequence). This CDR3 is built from 16 residues. The chain's CDR3 is CASRSSGGAGRGTQYF. CDR3 DNA: TGTGCCAGCCGGAGTAGCGGGGGGGCCGGGCGGGGCACGCAGTATTTT.

The rearrangement joins TRBV28 to TRBJ1-5; D not certain. Between the trimmed V and J ends, which lost 3 bases and 3 bases, there was a span of 9 bases. CDR1 and CDR2 from the germline V gene are MDHEN and SYDVKM. The CDR3 runs 14 residues. This CDR3 reads CASSFGQHNQPQHF. In DNA, the CDR3 is TGTGCCAGCAGTTTTGGGCAGCACAATCAGCCCCAGCATTTT. Looking up the rest from reference TRBV28 and TRBJ1-5 gives the full variable domain: DVKVTQSSRYLVKRTGEKVFLECVQDMDHENMFWYRQDPGLGLRLIYFSYDVKMKEKGDIPEGYSVSREKKERFSLILESASTNQTSMYLCASSFGQHNQPQHFGDGTRLSIL.

Points on this clone: Other DNA sequences within the sample encode an identical CDR3. The V and J genes are TRBV9 and TRBJ2-5; no firm D call. Germline CDR1 is SGDLS and CDR2 is YYNGEE. Trimming removed 2 bases from V and 5 bases from J, with 10 bases in between. This CDR3 comprises 13 residues. For the CDR3, the DNA is TGTGCCAGCAGCGTTGACTTGAGGGAGACCCAGTACTTC. Translated, it gives CASSVDLRETQYF.

This chain joins TRBV7-9 and TRBJ1-1; D is undetermined. Trimming stripped 3 bases from V and 1 base from J, with 6 bases between. This CDR3 is built from 13 residues. Germline V gene lookup returns CDR1 SEHNR and CDR2 FQNEAQ (reference sequence). CDR3 loop: CASSFSENTEAFF. The CDR3 DNA follows: TGTGCCAGCAGCTTCAGTGAGAACACTGAAGCTTTCTTT.

The CDR3 DNA follows: TGTGCCAGCAGCCCACAGACGAACAATGAGCAGTTCTTC. This codes for CASSPQTNNEQFF. The V gene is TRBV9, the J gene TRBJ2-1; D ambiguous. Germline-derived CDR1 and CDR2 are SGDLS and YYNGEE. CDR3 length: 13 amino acids. V was shortened by 4 bases and J by 5 bases, with 10 bases between the two germline ends. The entire variable domain, with the rest obtained from reference TRBV9 and TRBJ2-1, is as follows: DSGVTQTPKHLITATGQRVTLRCSPRSGDLSVYWYQQSLDQGLQFLIQYYNGEERAKGNILERFSAQQFPDLHSELNLSSLELGDSALYFCASSPQTNNEQFFGPGTRLTVL.

This clone was counted a few times. This rearrangement joins TRBV19 to TRBJ2-1, with TRBD2 identical over 10 bases. Trimming took 3 bases from V and 2 from J; bases not matched to a gene: 10. The CDR3 length is 18 residues. Per the germline V gene, CDR1 is LNHDA and CDR2 is SQIVND (reference sequence). The CDR3 bases are TGTGCCAGTAGTATTCATGACCTAGCGGGAGTAGCCTACAATGAGCAGTTCTTC. Protein sequence: CASSIHDLAGVAYNEQFF.

The V gene is TRBV7-8, the J gene TRBJ2-5; TRBD1 matches at 11 bases. The DNA end is more similar to TRBJ2-7, so the J call may be wrong. Germline lookup yields CDR1 SGHVS and CDR2 FQNEAQ. The CDR3 covers 15 residues. Here the CDR3 reads CASSLKGQGAYEQYF. The CDR3 DNA follows: TGTGCCAGCAGCTTAAAGGGACAGGGGGCCTACGAGCAGTACTTC.

As regards this clone: The same CDR3 arises from other DNA sequences in this sample as well. This sequence joins TRBV5-1 and TRBJ2-7, with 8 bases fitting TRBD2. Germline trimming cut 1 base from V and 3 bases from J; bases unmatched to any gene: 3. CDR1 SGHRS and CDR2 YFSETQ come from the germline V gene. CDR3 length equals 14 residues. The CDR3 DNA reads as TGCGCCAGCAGCTTGACGGGGGGGCTCTACGAGCAGTACTTC. As protein: CASSLTGGLYEQYF.

The chain couples TRBV7-9 to TRBJ1-4; 7 bases are shared with TRBD1. The germline gives CDR1 SEHNR, CDR2 FQNEAQ (reference sequence). Germline trimming cut 1 base from V and 8 bases from J; bases unmatched to any gene: 4. The CDR3 spans 14 residues. Here the CDR3 DNA reads TGTGCCAGCAGCTTAGGTGCGACAGGGGAAAAACTGTTTTTT. Its translation is CASSLGATGEKLFF.

The chain has TRBV5-4 and TRBJ2-6; possibly TRBD1 for D (5 bases). Trimming cost V 0 bases and J 0 bases, with 16 bases left between them. Germline CDR1 and CDR2: SGHNT and YYREEE (reference sequence). This CDR3 region has 19 residues. The CDR3 is CASSLEPSRALSGANVLTF. DNA of the CDR3: TGTGCCAGCAGCTTGGAACCATCCAGGGCTCTCTCTGGGGCCAACGTCCTGACTTTC.

The chain uses TRBV30 and TRBJ2-3; D possibly corresponds to TRBD2 (6 bases). This CDR3 is built from 15 residues. V shed 0 bases and J shed 5 bases, with 15 bases lying between them. Germline V gives CDR1 GTSNPN, CDR2 SVGIG (reference sequence). For the CDR3, the DNA is TGTGCCTGGAGTGTAACCCCTCGACTAGTAGATACGCAGTATTTT. It is translated as CAWSVTPRLVDTQYF. The entire variable domain, with the rest obtained from reference TRBV30 and TRBJ2-3, is as follows: SQTIHQWPATLVQPVGSPLSLECTVEGTSNPNLYWYRQAAGRGLQLLFYSVGIGQISSEVPQNLSASRPQDRQFILSSKKLLLSDSGFYLCAWSVTPRLVDTQYFGPGTRLTVL.

This clone was counted between two and nine times. The rearrangement links TRBV7-8 to TRBJ1-3; TRBD1 is a possible D gene (6 bases). The CDR3 consists of 14 residues. Trimming pared 4 bases from V and 9 bases from J, leaving 16 bases between. Germline-derived CDR1 and CDR2 are SGHVS and FQNEAQ. Here the CDR3 reads CASSSDRPISTIYF. The CDR3 DNA follows: TGTGCCAGCAGCTCTGACAGGCCCATCAGCACCATATATTTT. Variable domain in full (rest from reference TRBV7-8 and TRBJ1-3): GAGVSQSPRYKVAKRGQDVALRCDPISGHVSLFWYQQALGQGPEFLTYFQNEAQLDKSGLPSDRFFAERPEGSVSTLKIQRTQQEDSAVYLCASSSDRPISTIYFGEGSWLTVV.

The rearrangement links TRBV2 to TRBJ1-2, with TRBD1 matching over 7 bases. The CDR3 has 13 amino acids. Germline assignment: CDR1 SNHLY and CDR2 FYNNEI. V lost 7 bases, J lost 13 bases, and 15 bases stayed unmatched. CDR3 bases: TGTGCCAGCACTTACGGACAGGTTTCCGAGATCACCTTC. Translation gives CASTYGQVSEITF.

The V call is TRBV29-1, the J call TRBJ2-2, with a tentative D call TRBD2 (5 bases). CDR1 and CDR2 (germline): SQVTM, ANQGSEA. CDR3 size: 14 residues. V lost 3 bases to trimming and J lost 0 bases, with 8 bases between them. CDR3 nucleotides: TGCAGCGTTGATAAGGGAGCGAACACCGGGGAGCTGTTTTTT. Its translation is CSVDKGANTGELFF.

The genes are TRBV27 and TRBJ1-5; no firm D call. With 5 bases removed from V and 7 bases from J, the gap between germline ends came to 9 bases. Germline CDR1 and CDR2: MNHEY and SMNVEV (reference sequence). This CDR3 spans 12 amino acids. In nucleotides, the CDR3 is TGTGCCAGCAGTGCGGGGATCCAGCCCCAGCATTTT. Protein product: CASSAGIQPQHF.

This clone was seen only a few times. The chain combines TRBV5-3 with TRBJ2-7; TRBD1 matches 11 bases. TRBV5-3 is an ORF, and what it does is uncertain. This CDR3 region has 14 residues. V shed 2 bases, J shed 5 bases, and the junction held 3 bases outside the gene matches. DNA of the CDR3: TGTGCCAGAAGCTTATGGGACAGGGGGAACGAGCAGTACTTC. Its translation is CARSLWDRGNEQYF.

The gene calls are TRBV10-1 and TRBJ1-2; D not resolved. The CDR3 has 15 amino acids. Germline-derived CDR1 and CDR2 are WNHNN and SYGVQD (reference sequence). Deletions cut 2 bases from V and 0 bases from J, with 10 bases between. The CDR3 DNA is TGCGCCAGCAGTGAGGAGGAGCCGGCTAACTATGGCTACACCTTC. This codes for CASSEEEPANYGYTF.

The chain recombines TRBV6-6 with TRBJ1-5; TRBD1 matches at 7 bases. Germline V gene data show CDR1 as MNHNY and CDR2 as SVGAGI (reference sequence). The CDR3 consists of 16 residues. Trimming cost V 2 bases and J 2 bases; bases outside gene matches: 6. CDR3 protein: CASSYVEGAGNQPQHF. CDR3 nucleotide sequence: TGTGCCAGCAGTTACGTCGAGGGGGCTGGCAATCAGCCCCAGCATTTT.

The chain uses TRBV6-5 and TRBJ2-1, with 8 bases identical to TRBD2. Germline V gives CDR1 MNHEY, CDR2 SVGAGI. The junction had 6 bases not matched to a gene; V was cut back by 5 bases and J by 6 bases. This CDR3 region has 14 residues. DNA for the CDR3: TGTGCCAGCAGTAGGACTAGCACAGCCAATGAGCAGTTCTTC. This codes for CASSRTSTANEQFF.

The J gene is TRBJ1-5, the V gene TRBV4-2; 8 nucleotides agree with TRBD1. J was trimmed by 6 bases and V by 4 bases; bases with no gene match: 8. The V gene's germline CDR1 is LGHNA and CDR2 YNFKEQ. The CDR3 has 15 amino acids. In nucleotides, the CDR3 is TGTGCCAGCAGCCTGGAGGGGACAGGAGCTCAGCCCCAGCATTTT. It codes for CASSLEGTGAQPQHF.

V is TRBV7-2 and J is TRBJ1-3; 8 nucleotides line up with TRBD1. The CDR3 sequence is 16 residues long. In germline, CDR1 is SGHTA, CDR2 FQGNSA. V was clipped by 8 bases and J by 1 base; unmatched bases: 10. The CDR3 DNA is TGTGCCAGCCGACTTGCCAGGGGGCTTTCTGGAAACACCATATATTTT. This encodes CASRLARGLSGNTIYF.

This chain uses TRBV5-1 with TRBJ2-7; TRBD1 matches 8 bases. CDR1 and CDR2 from the germline V gene are SGHRS and YFSETQ. The CDR3 is 14 amino acids. The ends lost 7 bases at V and 3 bases at J; junction bases unmatched: 9. The CDR3 nucleotides are TGCGCCAGCCAGTTCACAACAGGGGGCTACGAGCAGTACTTC. Its protein is CASQFTTGGYEQYF.

The V and J genes are TRBV21-1 and TRBJ2-7; no DNA check was done on the table's D call, TRBD1. TRBV21-1 is a pseudogene segment. This CDR3 is built from 15 residues. Here the CDR3 reads CASSKVSDSSYEQYF. CDR3 DNA: TGTGCCAGCAGCAAAGTTTCTGACAGTTCCTACGAGCAGTACTTC.

A few counts support this clone. The rearrangement links TRBV4-3 to TRBJ2-6; TRBD2 aligns across 14 bases. The CDR3 runs to 19 residues. V was pared by 2 bases and J by 4 bases, with 7 bases of the junction left unmatched. The V gene's germline CDR1 is LGHNA and CDR2 YSLEER. CDR3 sequence: CASSQPGLAGVGGANVLTF. The CDR3 nucleotides read TGCGCCAGCAGCCAACCGGGACTAGCGGGAGTAGGAGGGGCCAACGTCCTGACTTTC.